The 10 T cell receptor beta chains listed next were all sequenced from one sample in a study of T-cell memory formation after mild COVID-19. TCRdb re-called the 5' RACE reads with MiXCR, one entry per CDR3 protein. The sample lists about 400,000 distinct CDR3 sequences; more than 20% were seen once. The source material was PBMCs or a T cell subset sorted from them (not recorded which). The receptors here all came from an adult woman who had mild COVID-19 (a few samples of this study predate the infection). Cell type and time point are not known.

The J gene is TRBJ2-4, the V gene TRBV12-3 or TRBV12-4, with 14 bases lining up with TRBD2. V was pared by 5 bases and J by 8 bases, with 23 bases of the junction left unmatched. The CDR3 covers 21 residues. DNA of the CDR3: TGTGCCAGCAGTGGAAATATATATGGGATTGGACTAGCGGGGGGTATGGACATTCAGTACTTC. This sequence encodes CASSGNIYGIGLAGGMDIQYF.

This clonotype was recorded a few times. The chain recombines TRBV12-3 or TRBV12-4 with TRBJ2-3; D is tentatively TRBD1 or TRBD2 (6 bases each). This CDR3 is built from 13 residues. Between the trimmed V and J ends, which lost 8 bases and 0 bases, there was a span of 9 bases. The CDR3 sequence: CASRRGSTDTQYF. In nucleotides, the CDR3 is TGTGCCAGCCGGAGGGGGAGCACAGATACGCAGTATTTT.

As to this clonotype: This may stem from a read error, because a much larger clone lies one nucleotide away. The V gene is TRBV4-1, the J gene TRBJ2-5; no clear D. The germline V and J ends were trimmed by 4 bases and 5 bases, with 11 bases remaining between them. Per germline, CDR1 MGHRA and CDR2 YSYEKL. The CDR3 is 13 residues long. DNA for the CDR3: TGCGCCAGCAGCCTCTCTCTGTGGGAGACCCAGTACTTC. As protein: CASSLSLWETQYF.

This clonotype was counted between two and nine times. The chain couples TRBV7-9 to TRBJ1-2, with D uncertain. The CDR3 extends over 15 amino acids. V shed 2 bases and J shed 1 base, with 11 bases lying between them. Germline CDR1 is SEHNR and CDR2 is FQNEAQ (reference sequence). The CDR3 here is CASSLTPAGNYGYTF. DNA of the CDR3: TGTGCCAGCAGCTTAACTCCCGCCGGTAACTATGGCTACACCTTC.

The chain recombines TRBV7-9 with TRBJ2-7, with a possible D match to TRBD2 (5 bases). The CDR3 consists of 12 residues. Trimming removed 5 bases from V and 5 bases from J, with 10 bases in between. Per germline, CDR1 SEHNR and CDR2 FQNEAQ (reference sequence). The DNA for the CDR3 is TGTGCCAGCAGCCGCCGGGGTGACGAGCAGTACTTC. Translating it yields CASSRRGDEQYF.

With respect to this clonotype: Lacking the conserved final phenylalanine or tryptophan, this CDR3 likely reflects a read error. The chain's CDR3 is CSGRTGANTGELFC. In DNA, the CDR3 is TGCAGCGGCCGGACAGGGGCGAACACCGGGGAGCTGTTTTGT. The rearrangement uses TRBV29-1 and TRBJ2-2; 9 bases agree with TRBD1. This CDR3 comprises 14 residues. CDR1 and CDR2 from the germline V gene are SQVTM and ANQGSEA. Trimming at V came to 7 bases and at J to 0 bases, leaving 3 bases not matched to a gene.

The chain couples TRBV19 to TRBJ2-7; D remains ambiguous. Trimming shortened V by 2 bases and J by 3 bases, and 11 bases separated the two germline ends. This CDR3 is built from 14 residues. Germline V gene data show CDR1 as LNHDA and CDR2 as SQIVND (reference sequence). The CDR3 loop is CASSIKLGLYEQYF. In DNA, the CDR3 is TGTGCCAGTAGTATAAAATTGGGTCTCTACGAGCAGTACTTC.

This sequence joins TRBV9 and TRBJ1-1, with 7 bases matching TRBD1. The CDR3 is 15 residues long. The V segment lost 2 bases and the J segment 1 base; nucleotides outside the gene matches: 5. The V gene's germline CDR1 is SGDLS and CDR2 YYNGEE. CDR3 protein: CASSVRGSANTEAFF. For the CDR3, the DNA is TGTGCCAGCAGCGTCAGGGGGTCGGCGAACACTGAAGCTTTCTTT.

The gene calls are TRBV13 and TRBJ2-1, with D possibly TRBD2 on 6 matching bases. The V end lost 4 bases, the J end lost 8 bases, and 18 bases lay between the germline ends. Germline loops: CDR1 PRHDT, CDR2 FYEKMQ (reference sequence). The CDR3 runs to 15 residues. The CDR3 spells CASSSSAGKGDEQFF. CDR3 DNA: TGTGCCAGCAGCTCCTCGGCGGGAAAAGGGGATGAGCAGTTCTTC.

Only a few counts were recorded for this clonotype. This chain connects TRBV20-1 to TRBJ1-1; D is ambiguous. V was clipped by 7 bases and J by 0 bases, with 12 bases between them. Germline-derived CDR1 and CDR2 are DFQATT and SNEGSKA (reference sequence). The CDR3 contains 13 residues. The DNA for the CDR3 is TGCAGTGGGGCGATTGTCATGAACACTGAAGCTTTCTTT. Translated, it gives CSGAIVMNTEAFF.